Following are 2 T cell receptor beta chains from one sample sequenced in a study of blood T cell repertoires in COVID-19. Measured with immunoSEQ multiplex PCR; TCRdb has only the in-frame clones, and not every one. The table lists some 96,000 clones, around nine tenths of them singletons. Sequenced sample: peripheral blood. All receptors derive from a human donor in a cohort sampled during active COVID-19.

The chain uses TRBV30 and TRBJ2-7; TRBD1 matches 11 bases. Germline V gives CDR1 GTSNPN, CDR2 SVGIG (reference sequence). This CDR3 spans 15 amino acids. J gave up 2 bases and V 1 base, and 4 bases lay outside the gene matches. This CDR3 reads CAWSGGTGGAYEQYF. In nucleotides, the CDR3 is TGTGCCTGGAGTGGGGGGACAGGGGGAGCCTACGAGCAGTACTTC.

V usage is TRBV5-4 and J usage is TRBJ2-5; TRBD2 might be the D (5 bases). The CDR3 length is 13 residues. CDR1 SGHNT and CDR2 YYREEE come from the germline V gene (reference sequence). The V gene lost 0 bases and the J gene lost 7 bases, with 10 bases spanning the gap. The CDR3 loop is CASSLGPGGTQYF. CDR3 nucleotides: TGTGCCAGCAGCTTGGGTCCAGGAGGGACCCAGTACTTC.